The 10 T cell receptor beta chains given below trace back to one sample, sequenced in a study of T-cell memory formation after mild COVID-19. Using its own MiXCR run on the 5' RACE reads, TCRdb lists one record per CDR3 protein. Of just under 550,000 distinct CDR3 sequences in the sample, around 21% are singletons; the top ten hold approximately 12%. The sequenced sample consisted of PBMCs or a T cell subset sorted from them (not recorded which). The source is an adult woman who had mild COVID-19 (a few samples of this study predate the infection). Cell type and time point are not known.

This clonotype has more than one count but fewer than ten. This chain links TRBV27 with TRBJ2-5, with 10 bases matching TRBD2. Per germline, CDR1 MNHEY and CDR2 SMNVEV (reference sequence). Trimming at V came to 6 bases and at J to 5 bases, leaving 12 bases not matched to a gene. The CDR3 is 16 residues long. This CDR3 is CASRARLAGVWETQYF. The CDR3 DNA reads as TGTGCCAGCAGGGCGAGACTAGCGGGCGTCTGGGAGACCCAGTACTTC.

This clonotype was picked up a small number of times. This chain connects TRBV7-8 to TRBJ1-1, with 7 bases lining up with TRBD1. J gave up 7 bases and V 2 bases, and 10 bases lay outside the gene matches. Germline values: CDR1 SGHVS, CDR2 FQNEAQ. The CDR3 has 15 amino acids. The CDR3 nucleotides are TGTGCCAGCAGCTTATTGAGGGGACAGCCTTTTGAAGCTTTCTTT. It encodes CASSLLRGQPFEAFF.

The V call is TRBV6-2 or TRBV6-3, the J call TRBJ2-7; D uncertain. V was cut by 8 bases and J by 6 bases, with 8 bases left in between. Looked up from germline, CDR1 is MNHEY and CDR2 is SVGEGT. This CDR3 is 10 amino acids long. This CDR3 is CASAQFEQYF. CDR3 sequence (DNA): TGTGCCAGCGCCCAGTTCGAGCAGTACTTC.

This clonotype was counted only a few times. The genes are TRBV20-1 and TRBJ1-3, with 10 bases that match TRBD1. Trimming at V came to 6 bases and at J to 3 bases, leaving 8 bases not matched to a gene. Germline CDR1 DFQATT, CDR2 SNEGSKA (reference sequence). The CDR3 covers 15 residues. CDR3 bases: TGCAGTGCGGAACCCTGGGACAGGGGTGGAAACACCATATATTTT. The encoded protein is CSAEPWDRGGNTIYF.

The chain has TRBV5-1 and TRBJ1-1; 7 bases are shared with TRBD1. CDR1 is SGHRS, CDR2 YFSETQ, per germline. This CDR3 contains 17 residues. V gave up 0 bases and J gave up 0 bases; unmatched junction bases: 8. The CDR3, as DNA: TGCGCCAGCAGCTTGGCCGAACAGGGGTGGATGAACACTGAAGCTTTCTTT. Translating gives CASSLAEQGWMNTEAFF.

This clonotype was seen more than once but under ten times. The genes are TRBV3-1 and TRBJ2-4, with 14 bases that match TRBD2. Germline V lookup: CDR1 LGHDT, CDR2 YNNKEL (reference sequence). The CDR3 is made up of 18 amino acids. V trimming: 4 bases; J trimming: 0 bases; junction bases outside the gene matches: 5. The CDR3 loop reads CASSRGTSGGIAKNIQYF. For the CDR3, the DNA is TGTGCCAGCAGCCGAGGGACTAGCGGGGGTATAGCCAAAAACATTCAGTACTTC.

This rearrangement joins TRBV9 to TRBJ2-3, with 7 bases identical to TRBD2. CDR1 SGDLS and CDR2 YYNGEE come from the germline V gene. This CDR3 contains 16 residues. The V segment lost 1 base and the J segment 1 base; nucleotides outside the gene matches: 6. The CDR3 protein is CASSVLAGDRTDTQYF. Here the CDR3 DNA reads TGTGCCAGCAGCGTACTGGCGGGGGATCGCACAGATACGCAGTATTTT.

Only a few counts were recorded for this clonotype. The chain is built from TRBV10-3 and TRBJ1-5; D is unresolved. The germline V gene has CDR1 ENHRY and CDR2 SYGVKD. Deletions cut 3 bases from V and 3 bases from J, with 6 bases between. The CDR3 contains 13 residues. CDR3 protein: CAISDGFNQPQHF. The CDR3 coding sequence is TGTGCCATCAGTGACGGATTCAATCAGCCCCAGCATTTT.

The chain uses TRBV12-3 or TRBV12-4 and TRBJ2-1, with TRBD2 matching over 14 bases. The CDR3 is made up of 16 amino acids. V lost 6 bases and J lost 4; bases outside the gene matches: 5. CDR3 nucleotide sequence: TGTGCCAGCAGATCGGGACTAGCGGGAGAATACAATGAGCAGTTCTTC. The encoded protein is CASRSGLAGEYNEQFF.

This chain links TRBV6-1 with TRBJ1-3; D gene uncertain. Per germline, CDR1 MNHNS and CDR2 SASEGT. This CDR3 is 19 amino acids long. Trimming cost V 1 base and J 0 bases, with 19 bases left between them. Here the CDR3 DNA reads TGTGCCAGCAGTGAAGAGCCCCCAAACCTGGTCGACTCTGGAAACACCATATATTTT. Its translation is CASSEEPPNLVDSGNTIYF.